This T cell receptor (beta chain) was recovered during a study of T cell repertoires in cytomegalovirus infection. Across the whole study: Public TCR beta signature analysis indicated the presence of both CMV infection and matching HLA type. Study-wide points: Pooled public TCR beta family frequency picked out CMV carriers with the relevant HLA. CMV-specific HLA-C-restricted TCR beta clonotypes dominated the ex vivo response.

Trimming stripped 1 base from V and 2 bases from J, with 12 bases between. This CDR3 has 15 amino acids. CDR1 SGHTA and CDR2 FQGNSA come from the germline V gene. This clonotype was seen at least ten times. Its antigen remains unidentified. TCRdb processed the reads anew with MiXCR; each CDR3 protein has one entry. The sample has more than 250,000 distinct CDR3 sequences, approximately 15% seen once. Sequenced input: PBMCs. This chain joins TRBV7-2 and TRBJ2-7, with D possibly being TRBD2 (6 bases). The sequence was collected from a human donor in good health (CMV status not recorded). Some clones in this sample may be carry-over from other donors' samples. CDR3 bases: TGTGCCAGCAGCTTAGGCCGGCTAGCGACCTACGAGCAGTACTTC. Translated, it gives CASSLGRLATYEQYF.